The T cell receptor beta chain under discussion was sequenced for a study of PD-1 blockade in classical Hodgkin lymphoma. Study-level background: Nivolumab was given intravenously to patients at 3 mg/kg every 2 weeks.

Study conclusions and caveats: Whoever responded completely had baseline diversity much like that seen in newly diagnosed patients. Before treatment, TCR diversity in newly diagnosed patients was reportedly lower than in healthy donors.

Each patient relapsed following autologous stem cell transplantation, and prior brentuximab vedotin exposure differed. Complete response, partial response or progressive disease was each patient's best response. Clones were read by immunoSEQ multiplex PCR, and TCRdb kept only the in-frame ones, dropping some. The profile covers 15,000 to 20,000 clones, with roughly 83% appearing a single time and 6.3% taken by the ten largest. In its sample, this clone was seen once. Its matching antigen is unknown. Trimming cost V 6 bases and J 4 bases; bases outside gene matches: 9. The germline V gene has CDR1 MDHEN and CDR2 SYDVKM. This CDR3 is 15 amino acids long.

The chain uses TRBV28 and TRBJ2-7; 10 positions match TRBD1. This specimen consisted of peripheral blood mononuclear cells (PBMCs), obtained at baseline. The clonotype originates from a human donor with classical Hodgkin lymphoma. The CDR3 DNA reads as TGTGCCAGCAGCCCCGACAGGGGGCTTAGGTACGAGCAGTACTTC. Translated, it gives CASSPDRGLRYEQYF.